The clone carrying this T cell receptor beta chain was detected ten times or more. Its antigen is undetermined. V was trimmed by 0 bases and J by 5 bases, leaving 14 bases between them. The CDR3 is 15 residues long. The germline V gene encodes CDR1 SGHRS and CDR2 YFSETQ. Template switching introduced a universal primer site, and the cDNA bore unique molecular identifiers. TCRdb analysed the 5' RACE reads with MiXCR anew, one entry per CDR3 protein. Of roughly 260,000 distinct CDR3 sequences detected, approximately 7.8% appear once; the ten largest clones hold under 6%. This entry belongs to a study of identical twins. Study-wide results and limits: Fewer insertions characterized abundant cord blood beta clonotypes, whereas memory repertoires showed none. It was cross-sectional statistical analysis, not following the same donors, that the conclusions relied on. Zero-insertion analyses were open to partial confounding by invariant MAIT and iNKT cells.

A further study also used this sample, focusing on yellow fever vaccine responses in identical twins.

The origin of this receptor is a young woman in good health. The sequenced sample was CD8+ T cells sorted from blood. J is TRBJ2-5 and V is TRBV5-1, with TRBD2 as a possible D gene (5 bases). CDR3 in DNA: TGCGCCAGCAGCTTGGTAATCGGGAAGGGTGAGACCCAGTACTTC. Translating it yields CASSLVIGKGETQYF.